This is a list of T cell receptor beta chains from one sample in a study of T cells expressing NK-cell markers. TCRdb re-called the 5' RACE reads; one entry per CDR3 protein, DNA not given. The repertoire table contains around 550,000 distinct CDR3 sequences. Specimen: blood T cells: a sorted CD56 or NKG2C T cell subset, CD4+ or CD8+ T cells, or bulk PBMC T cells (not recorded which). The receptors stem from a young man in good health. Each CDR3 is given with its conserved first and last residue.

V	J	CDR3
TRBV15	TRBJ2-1	CATSSSGLYEQFF
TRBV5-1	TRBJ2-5	CASSYLFRGELEETQYF
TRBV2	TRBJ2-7	CASRSEGSEQYF
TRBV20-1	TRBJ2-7	CSARPRTSAIYEQYF
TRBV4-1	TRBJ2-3	CASSQVGLPFLGADTQYF
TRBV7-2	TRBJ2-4	CASSPHAEGIQYF
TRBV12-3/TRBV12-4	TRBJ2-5	CASQGTRRENETQYF
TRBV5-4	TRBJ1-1	CASSLGYRGKTAEAFF
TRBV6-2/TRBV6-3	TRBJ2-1	CASDDTPSNNEQFF
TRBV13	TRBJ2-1	CASSLDPLASGSYEQFF
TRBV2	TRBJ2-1	CASVGPWTQSSDNEQFF
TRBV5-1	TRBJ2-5	CASSNRGVETQYF
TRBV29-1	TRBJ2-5	CSVRQGASLQETQYF
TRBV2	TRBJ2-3	CASRDGPSTDTQYF
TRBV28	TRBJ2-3	CASTRGADTQYF
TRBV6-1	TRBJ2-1	CASSPETHRLAGAVNEQFF
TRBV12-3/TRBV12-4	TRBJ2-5	CASSEGGAAETQYF
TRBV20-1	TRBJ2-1	CSASPGLAPNEQFF
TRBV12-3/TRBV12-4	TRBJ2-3	CASSLARGMDYTQYF
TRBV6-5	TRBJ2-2	CASSFQGGGNTGELFF
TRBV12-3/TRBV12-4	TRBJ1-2	CASSPLQGQNGGYTF
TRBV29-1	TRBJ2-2	CSPMVGGELFF
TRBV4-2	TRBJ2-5	CASSRQVLQETQYF
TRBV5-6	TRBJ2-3	CASSLRRGGRKIRTDTQYF
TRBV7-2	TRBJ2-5	CASSSRGQETQYF
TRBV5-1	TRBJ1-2	CASSLASGAYGYTF
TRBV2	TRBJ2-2	CASSEGQGKLLPTGELFF
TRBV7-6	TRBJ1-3	CASSSLQGLASGNTIYF
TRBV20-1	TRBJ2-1	CSARAGTGYNEQFF
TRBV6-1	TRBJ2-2	CASRTRQGITGELFF
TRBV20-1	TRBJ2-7	CSATRLAGMKYEQYF
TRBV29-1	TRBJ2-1	CSVDHPGTYNEQFF
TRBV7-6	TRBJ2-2	CASSLARVAGSTGELFF
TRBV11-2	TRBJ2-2	CASSPRREDRAGELFF
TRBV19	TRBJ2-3	CASSRLAGSDTQYF
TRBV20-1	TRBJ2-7	CSAFRGQTYEQYF
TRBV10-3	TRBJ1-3	CAISSAGTAGNTIYF
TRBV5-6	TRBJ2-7	CASSPLGQPYYEQYF
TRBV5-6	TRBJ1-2	CASSFSGAAGYTF
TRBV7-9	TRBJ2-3	CASSTPRREGDTQYF
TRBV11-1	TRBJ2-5	CASGGSRVETQYF
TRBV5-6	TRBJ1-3	CASSLLTGGGNTIYF
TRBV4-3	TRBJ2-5	CASSQGGAGETQYF